This TCR beta chain was recorded in a study of blood T cell dynamics during melanoma immunotherapy. Overall study context: Patients with metastatic melanoma got pembrolizumab or nivolumab-ipilimumab as first-line care.

Study findings and constraints: Clones driving repertoire changes may be melanoma-specific or general immune activation.

The sample's time point: week 3, after first cycle of checkpoint inhibitor. No patient had earlier systemic cancer treatment, concurrent immunosuppressants, or another active cancer. Concerning this clone itself: No antigen is known for it.

Germline V gives CDR1 LGHNA, CDR2 YNFKEQ. The CDR3 contains 16 residues. V dropped 3 bases and J dropped 2; count of bases not matched to a gene: 9. DNA loading was fixed at roughly 0.35 ug for all bulk PBMC samples. This table comes from immunoSEQ multiplex PCR, and its TCRdb copy is limited to in-frame clones, with some not included. The data hold 7,500 to 9,000 clones, with approximately 89% observed a single time. The sequence derives from a human donor with melanoma. V and J are TRBV4-2 and TRBJ2-7; 8 bases align to TRBD2. Sequencing used blood, obtained from a patient treated with checkpoint blockade. CDR3 residues: CASSQTTTGGPYEQYF. DNA of the CDR3: TGTGCCAGCAGCCAGACGACGACGGGAGGGCCCTACGAGCAGTACTTC.